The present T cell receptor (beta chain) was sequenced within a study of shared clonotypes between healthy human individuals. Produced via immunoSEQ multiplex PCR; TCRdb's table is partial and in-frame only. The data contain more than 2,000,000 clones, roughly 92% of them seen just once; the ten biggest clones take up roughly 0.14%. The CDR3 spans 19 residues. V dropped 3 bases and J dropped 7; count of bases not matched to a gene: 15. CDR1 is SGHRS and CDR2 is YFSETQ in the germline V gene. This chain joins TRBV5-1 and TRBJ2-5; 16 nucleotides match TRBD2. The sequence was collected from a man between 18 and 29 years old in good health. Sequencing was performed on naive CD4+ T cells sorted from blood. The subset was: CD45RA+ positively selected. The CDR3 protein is CASSSQSTGTSGGAGTQYF. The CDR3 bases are TGCGCCAGCAGCTCCCAATCGACCGGGACTAGCGGGGGGGCAGGGACCCAGTACTTC. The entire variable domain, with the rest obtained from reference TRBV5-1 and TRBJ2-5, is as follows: KAGVTQTPRYLIKTRGQQVTLSCSPISGHRSVSWYQQTPGQGLQFLFEYFSETQRNKGNFPGRFSGRQFSNSRSEMNVSTLELGDSALYLCASSSQSTGTSGGAGTQYFGPGTRLLVL.